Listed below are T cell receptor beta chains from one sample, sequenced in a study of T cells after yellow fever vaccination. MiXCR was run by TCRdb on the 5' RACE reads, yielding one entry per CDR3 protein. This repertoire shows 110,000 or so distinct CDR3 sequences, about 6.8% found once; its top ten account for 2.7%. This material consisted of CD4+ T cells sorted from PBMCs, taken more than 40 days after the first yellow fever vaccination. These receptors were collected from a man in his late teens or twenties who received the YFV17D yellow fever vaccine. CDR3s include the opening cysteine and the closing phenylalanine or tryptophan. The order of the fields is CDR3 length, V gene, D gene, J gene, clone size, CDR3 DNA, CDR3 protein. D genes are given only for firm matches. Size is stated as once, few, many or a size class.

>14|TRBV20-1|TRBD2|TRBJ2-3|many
TGCAGTGCCCACGGGACTAGCGGCACAGATACGCAGTATTTT
CSAHGTSGTDTQYF
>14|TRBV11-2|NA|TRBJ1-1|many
TGTGCCAGCAGCTTAAATTTTATAGACACTGAAGCTTTCTTT
CASSLNFIDTEAFF
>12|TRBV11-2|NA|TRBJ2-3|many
TGTGCCAGCAGCCTCACGATAGATACGCAGTATTTT
CASSLTIDTQYF
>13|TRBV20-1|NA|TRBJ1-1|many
TGCAGTGCTGGCCAGGTATCGAACACTGAAGCTTTCTTT
CSAGQVSNTEAFF
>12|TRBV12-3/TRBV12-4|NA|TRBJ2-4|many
TGTGCCAGCAGTTATGACCTAGGAATTCAGTACTTC
CASSYDLGIQYF
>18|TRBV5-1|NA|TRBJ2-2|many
TGCGCCAGCAGCTTGCCCGGGCAAGGGGCCTCAAACACCGGGGAGCTGTTTTTT
CASSLPGQGASNTGELFF
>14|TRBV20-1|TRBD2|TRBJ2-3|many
TGCAGTGCTAGGTCCCTTCGGGGGGCAGATACGCAGTATTTT
CSARSLRGADTQYF
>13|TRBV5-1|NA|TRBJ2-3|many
TGCGCCAGCAGCCCGGGTCGCGCAGATACGCAGTATTTT
CASSPGRADTQYF
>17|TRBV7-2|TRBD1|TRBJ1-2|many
TGTGCCAGCAGCTTAGTGGTAGGGGGCTTAGGCGACTATGGCTACACCTTC
CASSLVVGGLGDYGYTF
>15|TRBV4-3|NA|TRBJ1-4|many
TGCGCCAGCAGCCTCGTAGTCGCAACTAATGAAAAACTGTTTTTT
CASSLVVATNEKLFF